Listed below are T cell receptor beta chains from one sample, sequenced in a study of T cell responses to AZD1222 COVID-19 vaccine. TCRdb's copy holds only in-frame clones and misses some; the assay was immunoSEQ multiplex PCR. The repertoire holds about 120,000 clones, around 90% seen once, with less than 6.5% in the top ten. The sequencing used peripheral blood, collected on day 0 of AZD1222 vaccination. Receptor source: an adult in good health. The CDR3 runs from the conserved cysteine through the conserved F or W. Fields, in order: J gene, D gene, clone size, V gene, CDR3 DNA, CDR3 protein. D genes are given only for firm matches. Rows may omit the clone size; those that give it use once, few, many or a size class.

TRBJ2-1 | TRBD2 | once | TRBV20-1 | TGCAGTGCTAGTGGAGCGGGGGGTTCCTACAATGAGCAGTTCTTC | CSASGAGGSYNEQFF
TRBJ2-7 | TRBD1 | NA | TRBV2 | TGTGCCAGCAGGACCACAGGGGGCTACGAGCAGTACTTC | CASRTTGGYEQYF
TRBJ2-5 | NA | NA | TRBV2 | TGTGCCAGCAGTTTCCCGGCCGGAAGGTCGTACTTC | CASSFPAGRSYF
TRBJ1-1 | NA | NA | TRBV5-4 | TGTGCCAGCAGCTTGGCCGGGGCAGTTGAAGCTTTCTTT | CASSLAGAVEAFF
TRBJ2-7 | NA | NA | TRBV7-2 | TGTGCCAGCAGCCCGGCCGGGGACACTACCTACGAGCAGTACTTC | CASSPAGDTTYEQYF
TRBJ1-6 | NA | NA | TRBV5-1 | TGCGCCAGCAGCCTCGGACTCCAGGTAGCTTCACCCCTCCACTTT | CASSLGLQVASPLHF
TRBJ2-2 | TRBD1 | NA | TRBV10-3 | TGTGCCATCAGAGGTCCCGGGACAGGTATCACGAACACCGGGGAGCTGTTTTTT | CAIRGPGTGITNTGELFF
TRBJ2-1 | TRBD1 | few | TRBV19 | TGTGCCAGTAACAGGGGAAACTACAATGAGCAGTTCTTC | CASNRGNYNEQFF
TRBJ2-6 | NA | NA | TRBV2 | TGTGCCAGCAGTCCGGGGTTCCCTGGGGCCAACGTCCTGACTTTC | CASSPGFPGANVLTF
TRBJ2-7 | TRBD1 | NA | TRBV4-1 | TGCGCCAGCAGCCGGACCAGACAGGGGAGCTCCTACGAGCAGTACTTC | CASSRTRQGSSYEQYF
TRBJ2-1 | NA | NA | TRBV3-1/TRBV3-2 | TGTGCCAGCAGCCGGTGGCTAGGAGGGTCCTACAATGAGCAGTTCTTC | CASSRWLGGSYNEQFF
TRBJ2-3 | TRBD2 | few | TRBV28 | TGTGCCAGCAGTCCGGCGGGGGGGTCCACAGATACGCAGTATTTT | CASSPAGGSTDTQYF
TRBJ2-2 | TRBD2 | NA | TRBV10-1 | TGCGCCAGCAGTCTAGCGGACACCGGGGAGCTGTTTTTT | CASSLADTGELFF
TRBJ1-1 | NA | NA | TRBV30 | TGTGCCTGGACCGTAATGGGGTCGGGCACTGAAGCTTTCTTT | CAWTVMGSGTEAFF
TRBJ1-2 | NA | NA | TRBV7-2 | TGTGCCAGCAGCTTAGTACCGCCCAGCTATGGCTACACCTTC | CASSLVPPSYGYTF
TRBJ1-5 | TRBD1 | NA | TRBV3-1/TRBV3-2 | TGTGCCAGCAGCCCCCAGGGGGGAAATCAGCCCCAGCATTTT | CASSPQGGNQPQHF
TRBJ2-1 | TRBD1 | NA | TRBV5-1 | TGCGCCAGCAGCTACCAGGGGGCGGACAATGAGCAGTTCTTC | CASSYQGADNEQFF
TRBJ2-3 | TRBD2 | once | TRBV10-3 | TGTGCCACCATGGGAGGGATTTTCACAGATACGCAGTATTTT | CATMGGIFTDTQYF
TRBJ2-1 | TRBD2 | once | TRBV6-5 | TGTGCCAGCAGCCCCTTAGCGGGAGAGCAGTTCTTC | CASSPLAGEQFF
TRBJ1-1 | NA | few | TRBV5-1 | TGCGCCAGCAGCTTGGATTTGGGGGACGGGGGCACTGAAGCTTTCTTT | CASSLDLGDGGTEAFF
TRBJ1-3 | NA | NA | TRBV7-2 | TGTGCCAGCAGCTTAGCGGGACTGAACTCTGGAAACACCATATATTTT | CASSLAGLNSGNTIYF
TRBJ1-5 | NA | NA | TRBV15 | TGTGCCACCAGCAGGGAGGGAATCGGTCAGCCCCAGCATTTT | CATSREGIGQPQHF
TRBJ1-4 | NA | NA | TRBV6-5 | TGTGCCAGCAGTTACTCGTCTGCAGGGATGGGAAAACTGTTTTTT | CASSYSSAGMGKLFF
TRBJ1-2 | NA | once | TRBV3-1/TRBV3-2 | TGTGCCAGCAGCGAGCCGGGACATAACTATGGCTACACCTTC | CASSEPGHNYGYTF
TRBJ1-2 | NA | once | TRBV12-3/TRBV12-4 | TGTGCCAGCAGTCCCGATACTTCCTATGGCTACACCTTC | CASSPDTSYGYTF
TRBJ1-4 | NA | NA | TRBV13 | TGTGCCAGCAGCTTCATGGGGGCGGGTAATGAAAAACTGTTTTTT | CASSFMGAGNEKLFF
TRBJ1-2 | NA | once | TRBV6-5 | TGTGCCAGCAGATCCCGGGGTACTAACTATGGCTACACCTTC | CASRSRGTNYGYTF
TRBJ1-6 | NA | NA | TRBV6-2/TRBV6-3 | TGTGCCAGCAGCAGGGACCTCCGGGCCCTCCACTTT | CASSRDLRALHF